This TCR beta chain was retrieved from a study of human T cells and chemical hapten exposure. As the library was built, unique molecular identifiers were attached to individual cDNA molecules. TCRdb re-called the RACE reads through MiXCR, storing one row per CDR3 protein. The sample lists about 84,000 distinct CDR3 sequences, approximately 11% occurring once. The time point is: patch test 3, about 24 weeks after DPC sensitization. Documented treatment: therapeutic diphenylcyclopropenone sensitization with weekly scalp DPC. The V gene's germline CDR1 is DFQATT and CDR2 SNEGSKA (reference sequence). This CDR3 spans 12 amino acids. V lost 0 bases and J 8 bases, leaving 10 bases between the germline ends. This clonotype showed up just a few times.

This sample comprised whole blood, obtained in connection with sensitization to the hapten diphenylcyclopropenone (DPC). The sequence derives from a woman aged 45 to 65 with alopecia areata. Some clones in this sample may be carry-over from other donors' samples. V is TRBV20-1 and J is TRBJ1-2, with no clear D. The chain's CDR3 is CSARDRGLGYTF. CDR3 nucleotide sequence: TGCAGTGCTAGAGATCGAGGCTTAGGCTACACCTTC.